Below are 32 T cell receptor beta chains sequenced from a single sample in a study of cytomegalovirus exposure and HLA in healthy donors. The method was immunoSEQ multiplex PCR; TCRdb's version includes in-frame clones alone and lacks a portion of them. The table includes roughly 330,000 clones, about 85% detected once. The sequenced material came from PBMCs. All receptors derive from a woman in her thirties in good health and CMV-seropositive.

The chain has TRBV7-2 and TRBJ1-2; 7 bases agree with TRBD1. Germline V CDR1 and CDR2: SGHTA, FQGNSA. Trimming took 5 bases from V and 4 from J; bases not matched to a gene: 4. This CDR3 is built from 13 residues. CDR3 protein: CASSPGTAYGYTF. CDR3 bases: TGTGCCAGCAGCCCCGGGACAGCCTATGGCTACACCTTC.

The J gene is TRBJ2-3, the V gene TRBV4-2; TRBD2 matches 8 bases. The ends lost 0 bases at V and 3 bases at J; junction bases unmatched: 11. The length of the CDR3 is 18 residues. Germline V gives CDR1 LGHNA, CDR2 YNFKEQ. DNA of the CDR3: TGTGCCAGCAGCCAAGAGTTCGGGACTAGATTTTCAACAGATACGCAGTATTTT. It specifies CASSQEFGTRFSTDTQYF.

The V call is TRBV7-9, the J call TRBJ1-2; a possible D gene is TRBD1 (5 bases). V dropped 5 bases and J dropped 1 base, with 8 bases sitting between them. Germline V gives CDR1 SEHNR, CDR2 FQNEAQ (reference sequence). The CDR3 is made up of 13 amino acids. Written as DNA, the CDR3 is TGTGCCAGCAGCCACGGGGGTAACTATGGCTACACCTTC. This sequence encodes CASSHGGNYGYTF. The full variable domain, in which reference TRBV7-9 and TRBJ1-2 provide the parts outside the CDR3, is DTGVSQNPRHKITKRGQNVTFRCDPISEHNRLYWYRQTLGQGPEFLTYFQNEAQLEKSRLLSDRFSAERPKGSFSTLEIQRTEQGDSAMYLCASSHGGNYGYTFGSGTRLTVV.

J is TRBJ2-7 and V is TRBV6-1; D gene ambiguous. This CDR3 is 11 amino acids long. The V gene lost 7 bases and the J gene lost 3 bases, with 7 bases spanning the gap. CDR1 is MNHNS, CDR2 SASEGT, per germline. The CDR3 loop reads CASTALYEQYF. The CDR3 DNA reads TGTGCCAGCACGGCTCTCTACGAGCAGTACTTC.

This clone was seen more than once but under ten times. In nucleotides, the CDR3 is TGTGCCAGCTCAGCGACTCTCGAGCAGTACTTC. Translation: CASSATLEQYF. The gene calls are TRBV18 and TRBJ2-7; D is ambiguous. CDR1 KGHSH and CDR2 LQKENI come from the germline V gene. The V and J ends lost 5 bases and 6 bases respectively, with 8 bases between them. This CDR3 has 11 residues.

The rearrangement links TRBV15 to TRBJ1-5; no firm D call. Germline V CDR1 and CDR2: LNHNV, YYDKDF (reference sequence). V was pared by 3 bases and J by 0 bases, with 9 bases between. This CDR3 comprises 15 residues. The CDR3 is CATSRRVFSNQPQHF. The CDR3 region has the DNA TGTGCCACCAGCAGGCGGGTCTTTAGCAATCAGCCCCAGCATTTT.

This chain joins TRBV7-9 and TRBJ2-1; possible D gene TRBD2, 6 bases. Germline V gives CDR1 SEHNR, CDR2 FQNEAQ (reference sequence). V lost 5 bases to trimming and J lost 5 bases, with 19 bases between them. This CDR3 is 16 amino acids long. The CDR3, as DNA: TGTGCCAGCAGCCCGAACAGTCGTGGGGAGGACAATGAGCAGTTCTTC. Translating it yields CASSPNSRGEDNEQFF.

This chain uses TRBV9 with TRBJ1-1; maybe TRBD1 (5 bases). Between the trimmed V and J ends, which lost 7 bases and 1 base, there was a span of 11 bases. Germline V lookup: CDR1 SGDLS, CDR2 YYNGEE. The CDR3 covers 13 residues. The CDR3 here is CASGGVGNTEAFF. In DNA form, the CDR3 reads TGTGCCAGCGGAGGGGTAGGGAACACTGAAGCTTTCTTT. Supplemented by reference TRBV9 and TRBJ1-1, the full variable domain reads DSGVTQTPKHLITATGQRVTLRCSPRSGDLSVYWYQQSLDQGLQFLIQYYNGEERAKGNILERFSAQQFPDLHSELNLSSLELGDSALYFCASGGVGNTEAFFGQGTRLTVV.

The chain couples TRBV2 to TRBJ1-2; TRBD1 might be the D (6 bases). The germline V gene has CDR1 SNHLY and CDR2 FYNNEI. The V gene lost 5 bases and the J gene lost 4 bases, with 14 bases spanning the gap. The CDR3 spans 14 residues. Written as DNA, the CDR3 is TGTGCCAGCAGTAGTTATGGACAGCGCTATGGCTACACCTTC. It codes for CASSSYGQRYGYTF.

The genes are TRBV14 and TRBJ2-7; maybe TRBD1 (6 bases). V was clipped by 4 bases and J by 2 bases, with 12 bases between them. This CDR3 spans 14 amino acids. The germline V gene has CDR1 SGHDN and CDR2 FVKESK. DNA of the CDR3: TGTGCCAGCAGCCTACTTGGACAGACCTACGAGCAGTACTTC. Protein sequence: CASSLLGQTYEQYF.

The chain links TRBV29-1 to TRBJ1-3; D is unresolved. Germline CDR1 SQVTM, CDR2 ANQGSEA. Trimming cost V 4 bases and J 3 bases, with 13 bases left between them. This CDR3 is 14 amino acids long. In DNA, the CDR3 is TGCAGCGTTGCGGCAGGCCTTGATGGAAACACCATATATTTT. Translation gives CSVAAGLDGNTIYF.

The chain carries TRBV6-5 and TRBJ2-7; D ambiguous. The germline CDR1 and CDR2 sequences are MNHEY and SVGAGI. The CDR3 is 13 amino acids. Between the trimmed V and J ends, which lost 2 bases and 4 bases, there was a span of 9 bases. The CDR3 loop is CASSYGSGYEQYF. For the CDR3, the DNA is TGTGCCAGCAGTTACGGTTCCGGTTACGAGCAGTACTTC.

This clone has only a few counts. J is TRBJ1-5 and V is TRBV27; unclear D gene. The CDR3 has 14 amino acids. V lost 5 bases, J lost 5 bases, and 13 bases lay in between. Germline CDR1 MNHEY, CDR2 SMNVEV (reference sequence). CDR3 loop: CASSLHTVDQPQHF. CDR3 nucleotide sequence: TGTGCCAGCAGTCTACATACGGTCGATCAGCCCCAGCATTTT.

The gene calls are TRBV28 and TRBJ2-7; 13 bases are a match to TRBD2. The J segment lost 12 bases and the V segment lost 5 bases, leaving 7 bases of the junction unmatched. Germline CDR1 reads MDHEN; CDR2 reads SYDVKM. This CDR3 is 13 amino acids long. The CDR3 DNA sequence: TGTGCCAGCAGTACGGGACTAGCGGGATATGTGTACTTC. Protein sequence: CASSTGLAGYVYF.

The rearrangement joins TRBV5-1 to TRBJ2-5; perhaps TRBD2 as D (5 bases). Looked up from germline, CDR1 is SGHRS and CDR2 is YFSETQ. The CDR3 is 17 residues long. V was clipped by 2 bases and J by 2 bases, with 19 bases between them. The CDR3 coding sequence is TGCGCCAGCAGCTTCACAGCGAGCGACTATCGACAAGAGACCCAGTACTTC. Encoded protein: CASSFTASDYRQETQYF.

The chain recombines TRBV9 with TRBJ1-4; D not resolved. V gave up 4 bases and J gave up 4 bases, with 11 bases separating them. Germline V gene data show CDR1 as SGDLS and CDR2 as YYNGEE. CDR3 length: 14 amino acids. CDR3 nucleotide sequence: TGTGCCAGCAGCCGAGCCGGGGATAATGAAAAACTGTTTTTT. It specifies CASSRAGDNEKLFF.

The rearrangement uses TRBV6-1 and TRBJ2-1; D is uncertain. Between the trimmed V and J ends, which lost 6 bases and 5 bases, there was a span of 8 bases. The CDR3 extends over 12 amino acids. Germline assignment: CDR1 MNHNS and CDR2 SASEGT. The CDR3 spells CASSLKHNEQFF. CDR3 DNA sequence: TGTGCCAGCAGCCTGAAGCACAATGAGCAGTTCTTC.

This rearrangement joins TRBV4-1 to TRBJ2-7, with D possibly matching TRBD2 (5 bases). The V gene lost 4 bases and the J gene lost 6 bases, with 16 bases spanning the gap. Germline CDR1 and CDR2: MGHRA and YSYEKL. CDR3 length: 14 residues. CDR3 nucleotides: TGCGCCAGCAGCCTCGACCCGAGGGTACTCGAGCAGTACTTC. Translating gives CASSLDPRVLEQYF.

V and J are TRBV30 and TRBJ1-1; no clear D gene. CDR1 and CDR2 (germline): GTSNPN, SVGIG (reference sequence). Deletions cut 2 bases from V and 1 base from J, with 2 bases between. The CDR3 has 11 residues. In DNA, the CDR3 is TGTGCCTGGAGTTGGAACACTGAAGCTTTCTTT. Its protein product is CAWSWNTEAFF.

The sample holds one count of this clone. The chain couples TRBV5-1 to TRBJ2-3; TRBD2 matches at 10 bases. Germline V gives CDR1 SGHRS, CDR2 YFSETQ. V lost 7 bases and J lost 4; bases outside the gene matches: 12. The CDR3 runs 16 residues. The CDR3 here is CASRPGPSGGADTQYF. The DNA of the CDR3 is TGCGCCAGCCGACCAGGTCCTAGCGGGGGTGCAGATACGCAGTATTTT.

The J gene is TRBJ2-3, the V gene TRBV5-1; weak D call: TRBD2 (6 bases). This CDR3 is built from 14 residues. The ends were cut back, 6 bases at V and 2 bases at J, with 13 bases in the middle. Per the germline V gene, CDR1 is SGHRS and CDR2 is YFSETQ. The CDR3 protein is CASNHGGATDTQYF. CDR3 nucleotide sequence: TGCGCCAGCAACCACGGGGGTGCCACAGATACGCAGTATTTT. The full variable domain, its missing parts supplied by reference TRBV5-1 and TRBJ2-3, is KAGVTQTPRYLIKTRGQQVTLSCSPISGHRSVSWYQQTPGQGLQFLFEYFSETQRNKGNFPGRFSGRQFSNSRSEMNVSTLELGDSALYLCASNHGGATDTQYFGPGTRLTVL.

Only one count was recorded for this clone. The chain links TRBV28 to TRBJ2-7; the D gene is possibly TRBD1 (6 bases). V dropped 8 bases and J dropped 3 bases, with 11 bases sitting between them. The CDR3 has 12 residues. Germline V lookup: CDR1 MDHEN, CDR2 SYDVKM. This CDR3 reads CASVRGNYEQYF. The CDR3 DNA sequence: TGTGCCAGCGTCAGGGGTAACTACGAGCAGTACTTC.

This chain connects TRBV28 to TRBJ2-7, with 9 positions matching TRBD1. Trimming took 2 bases from V and 6 from J; bases not matched to a gene: 14. The germline gives CDR1 MDHEN, CDR2 SYDVKM. This CDR3 spans 17 amino acids. DNA of the CDR3: TGTGCCAGCAGTTTAAATTCCGGGACAGGGACTCAATGCGAGCAGTACTTC. Its translation is CASSLNSGTGTQCEQYF.

This chain's CDR3 is CAISPSTGEVTQYF. The CDR3 DNA follows: TGTGCCATCAGTCCCTCGACCGGGGAAGTGACCCAGTACTTC. This chain uses TRBV10-3 with TRBJ2-5, with a tentative D call TRBD2 (5 bases). The CDR3 sequence is 14 residues long. Looked up from germline, CDR1 is ENHRY and CDR2 is SYGVKD. The V gene lost 5 bases and the J gene lost 7 bases, with 17 bases spanning the gap.

The chain joins TRBV28 to TRBJ1-1; D is undetermined. Trimming took 7 bases from V and 4 from J, leaving 19 bases between them. The germline V gene encodes CDR1 MDHEN and CDR2 SYDVKM. The CDR3 is 15 amino acids. The CDR3 nucleotides are TGTGCCAGCACCCCTCTGGCCTTTCCGAGCACTGAAGCTTTCTTT. It translates to CASTPLAFPSTEAFF.

The chain recombines TRBV28 with TRBJ1-2; 10 bases are a match to TRBD1. This CDR3 comprises 14 residues. Per germline, CDR1 MDHEN and CDR2 SYDVKM. V was pared by 3 bases and J by 7 bases, with 5 bases of the junction left unmatched. CDR3 residues: CASSFGTGVGGYTF. The CDR3 region has the DNA TGTGCCAGCAGTTTTGGGACAGGGGTCGGTGGCTACACCTTC.

J is TRBJ2-1 and V is TRBV30; D call uncertain. V was trimmed by 0 bases and J by 12 bases, leaving 12 bases between them. The CDR3 is 12 amino acids. Germline lookup yields CDR1 GTSNPN and CDR2 SVGIG (reference sequence). The CDR3 spells CAWSVGSQRQFF. The CDR3, as DNA: TGTGCCTGGAGTGTAGGCTCCCAGAGGCAGTTCTTC.

Written as DNA, the CDR3 is TGTGCCAGCTCACCCCTCGGGGCGGAAACTAATTCACCCCTCCACTTT. This gives the protein CASSPLGAETNSPLHF. V and J are TRBV18 and TRBJ1-6; the D gene is possibly TRBD1 (5 bases). The CDR3 contains 16 residues. The germline gives CDR1 KGHSH, CDR2 LQKENI. V dropped 3 bases and J dropped 6 bases, with 15 bases sitting between them.

This clone was counted between two and nine times. The rearrangement links TRBV5-1 to TRBJ2-2; 10 nucleotides line up with TRBD2. The germline V gene has CDR1 SGHRS and CDR2 YFSETQ. V gave up 0 bases and J gave up 8 bases; unmatched junction bases: 13. The CDR3 length is 18 residues. DNA for the CDR3: TGCGCCAGCAGCTTGGGAGGTCTAGCGGGAGCGGTTCCTGGGGAGCTGTTTTTT. Translated, it gives CASSLGGLAGAVPGELFF.

This clone was counted only a few times. The rearrangement joins TRBV19 to TRBJ2-7; D remains ambiguous. This CDR3 contains 10 residues. Germline lookup yields CDR1 LNHDA and CDR2 SQIVND (reference sequence). V lost 9 bases to trimming and J lost 5 bases, with 8 bases between them. The CDR3 bases are TGTGCCAGCAAAAGGGACGAGCAGTACTTC. Its translation is CASKRDEQYF.

V gene TRBV30 combines with J gene TRBJ1-2; TRBD1 might be the D (6 bases). In germline, CDR1 is GTSNPN, CDR2 SVGIG (reference sequence). V lost 5 bases to trimming and J lost 4 bases, with 14 bases between them. This CDR3 has 13 residues. CDR3 in amino acids: CAWDFGGLYGYTF. DNA of the CDR3: TGTGCCTGGGACTTTGGGGGGCTCTATGGCTACACCTTC.

The chain joins TRBV6-1 to TRBJ1-2; maybe TRBD1 (5 bases). The CDR3 runs 14 residues. Germline V gives CDR1 MNHNS, CDR2 SASEGT. The V and J ends lost 1 base and 6 bases respectively, with 12 bases between them. The CDR3 loop is CASSEGGPGDGYTF. In DNA form, the CDR3 reads TGTGCCAGCAGTGAAGGGGGACCCGGGGATGGCTACACCTTC.